These 13 T cell receptor beta chains were sequenced from one sample in a study of beta chain features in type 1 diabetes. Since all of the isolated RNA was reverse transcribed, expressed TCRB transcripts were what got sequenced. TCRdb's copy holds only in-frame clones and misses some; the assay was immunoSEQ multiplex PCR. This repertoire shows hundreds of thousands of clones, 15% to 17% found once; its top ten account for more than 0.08%. Sequencing was carried out using naive CD4+ T cells from blood. Receptor source: a man aged 18 to 29 in good health.

There are a few counts of this clone. The chain combines TRBV29-1 with TRBJ1-4, with TRBD1 matching over 7 bases. The germline CDR1 and CDR2 sequences are SQVTM and ANQGSEA. With 6 bases clipped from V and 8 bases from J, the junction kept 9 bases outside the gene matches. This CDR3 region has 13 residues. CDR3 residues: CSVVTGSIEKLFF. The DNA of the CDR3 is TGCAGCGTCGTGACAGGGTCCATCGAAAAACTGTTTTTT.

This chain connects TRBV15 to TRBJ2-7; TRBD1 matches at 7 bases. CDR1 and CDR2 (germline): LNHNV, YYDKDF (reference sequence). The CDR3 length is 16 residues. After removal of 0 bases from V and 3 bases from J, the junction contained 8 bases not matched to a gene. CDR3 bases: TGTGCCACCAGCAGAGATCGTCCCAGGGGGAGCTACGAGCAGTACTTC. Translated: CATSRDRPRGSYEQYF.

This clone was observed a handful of times. The rearrangement uses TRBV6-5 and TRBJ1-2; 11 bases line up with TRBD1. CDR3 length: 15 residues. Germline V gene sequence: CDR1 MNHEY, CDR2 SVGAGI. J lost 8 bases, V lost 2 bases, and 7 bases had no gene match. CDR3 sequence: CASSYLGQGAWGYTF. In DNA form, the CDR3 reads TGTGCCAGCAGTTACCTTGGACAGGGGGCTTGGGGCTACACCTTC.

This chain connects TRBV15 to TRBJ2-7; no clear D gene. The CDR3 covers 15 residues. From germline, CDR1 is LNHNV and CDR2 YYDKDF (reference sequence). V lost 0 bases and J lost 2, with 11 bases in between. CDR3 nucleotides: TGTGCCACCAGCAGAGATGAGGCGGCCCCCTACGAGCAGTACTTC. It codes for CATSRDEAAPYEQYF.

This clone was picked up a small number of times. This chain uses TRBV7-2 with TRBJ1-2; D not resolved. The CDR3 extends over 15 amino acids. Trimming cost V 6 bases and J 2 bases, with 16 bases left between them. Looked up from germline, CDR1 is SGHTA and CDR2 is FQGNSA. CDR3 in DNA: TGTGCCAGCAGATCCGCGGGCGCAGTAAACTATGGCTACACCTTC. It encodes CASRSAGAVNYGYTF.

This chain uses TRBV20-1 with TRBJ2-7, with D possibly matching TRBD2 (5 bases). This CDR3 has 11 residues. Germline-derived CDR1 and CDR2 are DFQATT and SNEGSKA (reference sequence). The germline V and J ends were trimmed by 4 bases and 3 bases, with 7 bases remaining between them. This CDR3 reads CSANRDYEQYF. As DNA, the CDR3 is TGCAGTGCTAACCGGGACTACGAGCAGTACTTC.

The sample holds a few counts of this clone. This chain links TRBV2 with TRBJ1-3, with D unresolved. The CDR3 consists of 13 residues. The V gene lost 4 bases and the J gene lost 6 bases, with 10 bases spanning the gap. Germline V lookup: CDR1 SNHLY, CDR2 FYNNEI. DNA of the CDR3: TGTGCCAGCAGTGTGCGGTTCGAAAACACCATATATTTT. This codes for CASSVRFENTIYF.

The chain is built from TRBV4-3 and TRBJ2-3; 10 bases align to TRBD2. The CDR3 spans 18 residues. Germline CDR1 is LGHNA and CDR2 is YSLEER. V trimming: 1 base; J trimming: 0 bases; junction bases outside the gene matches: 7. The CDR3 region has the DNA TGCGCCAGCAGCCAAGGAACCAGGACTAGCGGAAGCACAGATACGCAGTATTTT. Its protein product is CASSQGTRTSGSTDTQYF.

In this sample, this clone turned up a few times. The CDR3 here is CASSSSPARGYGYTF. CDR3 nucleotides: TGTGCCAGTAGTTCCTCCCCGGCGCGGGGCTATGGCTACACCTTC. The chain has TRBV19 and TRBJ1-2; D uncertain. Germline lookup yields CDR1 LNHDA and CDR2 SQIVND (reference sequence). This CDR3 region has 15 residues. Trimming took 5 bases from V and 4 from J, leaving 17 bases between them.

The chain joins TRBV29-1 to TRBJ2-5; 9 bases agree with TRBD1. CDR3 length: 14 residues. The V and J ends lost 1 base and 4 bases, in that order; junction bases with no gene match: 4. The germline gives CDR1 SQVTM, CDR2 ANQGSEA. The CDR3 is CSVEGNRGRETQYF. In DNA, the CDR3 is TGCAGCGTTGAAGGAAACAGGGGGCGAGAGACCCAGTACTTC. Looking up the rest from reference TRBV29-1 and TRBJ2-5 gives the full variable domain: SAVISQKPSRDICQRGTSLTIQCQVDSQVTMMFWYRQQPGQSLTLIATANQGSEATYESGFVIDKFPISRPNLTFSTLTVSNMSPEDSSIYLCSVEGNRGRETQYFGPGTRLLVL.

The rearrangement links TRBV30 to TRBJ2-3, with D unresolved. This CDR3 comprises 12 residues. The V end was cut by 7 bases, the J end by 1 base, with 9 bases between. Germline values: CDR1 GTSNPN, CDR2 SVGIG (reference sequence). The CDR3 DNA reads as TGTGCCTTGCTGCCTCGCACAGATACGCAGTATTTT. Translation gives CALLPRTDTQYF.

This clone was picked up a small number of times. The CDR3 region is CAISGQGGLNTEAFF. DNA of the CDR3: TGTGCCATCAGTGGGCAGGGGGGTTTAAACACTGAAGCTTTCTTT. The V gene is TRBV10-3, the J gene TRBJ1-1; 7 nucleotides align to TRBD1. V lost 4 bases to trimming and J lost 2 bases; unmatched junction nucleotides: 7. This CDR3 has 15 amino acids. Germline V gives CDR1 ENHRY, CDR2 SYGVKD.

CDR3 bases: TGCGCCAGCAGCCATTCTCGATACGAGCAGTACTTC. It codes for CASSHSRYEQYF. V is TRBV4-1 and J is TRBJ2-7; no clear D gene. This CDR3 region has 12 residues. The V and J ends lost 3 bases and 4 bases respectively, with 7 bases between them. Germline V gene sequence: CDR1 MGHRA, CDR2 YSYEKL.